The source of this TCR beta chain is a study of blood T cell repertoires in COVID-19. In the study overall: There were acute and convalescent COVID-19 samples, and they came from the United States, Italy and Spain.

Germline V gives CDR1 SGDLS, CDR2 YYNGEE. V lost 3 bases and J lost 0; bases outside the gene matches: 4. This CDR3 comprises 15 residues. Authors' data handling: Estimated nucleated cell counts came from reference gene primer amplification. Libraries were prepared by immunoSEQ multiplex PCR; TCRdb keeps only in-frame clonotypes and omits some of them. That table gives V, J and clone size, and the DNA gave D and trimming. The sample lists about 160,000 clones; approximately 88% were seen once. The sequence was obtained from a woman aged 55-70 years with acute or convalescent COVID-19. Sequenced sample: peripheral blood. The chain combines TRBV9 with TRBJ2-3; 7 nucleotides match TRBD2. The CDR3 protein is CASSERAGSTDTQYF. The DNA of the CDR3 is TGTGCCAGCAGCGAGAGAGCGGGGAGCACAGATACGCAGTATTTT.